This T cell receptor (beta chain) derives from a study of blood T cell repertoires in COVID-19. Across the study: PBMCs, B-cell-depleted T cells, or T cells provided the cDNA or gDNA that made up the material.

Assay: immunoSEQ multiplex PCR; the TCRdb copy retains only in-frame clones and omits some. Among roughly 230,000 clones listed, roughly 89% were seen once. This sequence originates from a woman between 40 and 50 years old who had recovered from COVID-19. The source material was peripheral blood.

The CDR3 sequence: CASSPAGETEAFF. In DNA, the CDR3 is TGCGCCAGCAGCCCAGCGGGCGAAACTGAAGCTTTCTTT. The chain joins TRBV4-1 to TRBJ1-1; no clear D gene. Germline CDR1 and CDR2: MGHRA and YSYEKL. Trimming shortened V by 4 bases and J by 5 bases, and 11 bases separated the two germline ends. The CDR3 runs 13 residues.